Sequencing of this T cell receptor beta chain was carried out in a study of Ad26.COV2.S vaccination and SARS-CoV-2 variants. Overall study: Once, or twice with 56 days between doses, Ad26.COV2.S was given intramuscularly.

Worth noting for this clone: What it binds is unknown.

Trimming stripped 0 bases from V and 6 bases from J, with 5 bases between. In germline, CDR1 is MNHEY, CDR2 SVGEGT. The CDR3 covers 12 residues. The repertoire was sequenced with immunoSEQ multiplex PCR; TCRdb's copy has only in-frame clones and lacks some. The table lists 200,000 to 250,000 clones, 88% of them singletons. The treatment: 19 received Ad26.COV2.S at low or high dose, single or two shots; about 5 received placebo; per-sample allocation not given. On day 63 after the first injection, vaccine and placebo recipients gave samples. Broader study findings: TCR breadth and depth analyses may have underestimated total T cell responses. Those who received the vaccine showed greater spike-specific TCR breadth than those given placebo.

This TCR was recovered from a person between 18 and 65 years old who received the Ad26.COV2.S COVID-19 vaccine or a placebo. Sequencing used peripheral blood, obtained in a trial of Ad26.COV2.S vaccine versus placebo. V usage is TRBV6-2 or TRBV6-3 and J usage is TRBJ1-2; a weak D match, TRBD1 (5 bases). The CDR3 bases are TGTGCCAGCAGTTACTCGGGACATGGCTACACCTTC. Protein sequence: CASSYSGHGYTF.